The 19 T cell receptor beta chains presented below share a single source sample, sequenced in a study of CD8 T cells in ankylosing spondylitis. From the 5' RACE reads, TCRdb called clonotypes with MiXCR, one entry per CDR3 protein. This sample carries almost 400,000 distinct CDR3 sequences, about 20% of them seen once, and the ten largest clones take around 17%. Notes on the study in general: There was a TCR beta motif, made of fewer than 10 highly homologous variants, that appeared characteristic of ankylosing spondylitis blood.

These receptors' antigens are unknown. The material sequenced was blood, either unsorted or a sorted T cell fraction (not recorded which). The receptors were gathered from a male donor with ankylosing spondylitis.

In its sample, this clonotype was seen a few times. The rearrangement uses TRBV20-1 and TRBJ1-2; D is uncertain. CDR3 size: 15 residues. The V and J ends lost 3 bases and 5 bases respectively, with 19 bases between them. From germline, CDR1 is DFQATT and CDR2 SNEGSKA (reference sequence). Written as DNA, the CDR3 is TGCAGTGCTAGCCTCGGTGCATTCCGGGCGTATGGCTACACCTTC. Protein sequence: CSASLGAFRAYGYTF.

This clonotype has a handful of counts. V is TRBV6-2 or TRBV6-3 and J is TRBJ2-3; possible D gene TRBD1, 6 bases. Germline V CDR1 and CDR2: MNHEY, SVGEGT. CDR3 length: 15 amino acids. With 8 bases removed from V and 6 bases from J, the gap between germline ends came to 21 bases. The CDR3 reads CASGGRDTRADTQYF. The DNA of the CDR3 is TGTGCCAGCGGGGGTCGGGACACCCGTGCCGATACGCAGTATTTT.

The rearrangement links TRBV5-5 to TRBJ2-3; maybe TRBD1 (5 bases). There are 17 residues in the CDR3. Trimming shortened V by 4 bases and J by 0 bases, and 18 bases separated the two germline ends. The germline V gene has CDR1 SGHKS and CDR2 YYEKEE (reference sequence). This chain's CDR3 is CASSIQPTVPSTDTQYF. The CDR3 nucleotides are TGTGCCAGCAGCATCCAACCGACAGTCCCTAGCACAGATACGCAGTATTTT.

The chain is built from TRBV27 and TRBJ2-7, with 10 nucleotides matching TRBD1. Germline V gene lookup returns CDR1 MNHEY and CDR2 SMNVEV (reference sequence). Trimming cost V 6 bases and J 1 base; bases outside gene matches: 3. The CDR3 has 14 residues. CDR3 region: CASRRQGASYEQYF. In nucleotides, the CDR3 is TGTGCCAGCAGACGACAGGGGGCATCCTACGAGCAGTACTTC.

This clonotype was counted a few times. The chain recombines TRBV7-6 with TRBJ1-1; D remains unclear. Germline CDR1 and CDR2: SGHVS and FNYEAQ. V lost 2 bases and J lost 0, with 7 bases in between. This CDR3 contains 14 residues. CDR3 bases: TGTGCCAGCAGCTTAAACGGCTTGAACACTGAAGCTTTCTTT. Encoded protein: CASSLNGLNTEAFF.

The gene calls are TRBV20-1 and TRBJ2-1, with 8 bases fitting TRBD1. Germline V gene data show CDR1 as DFQATT and CDR2 as SNEGSKA (reference sequence). The V and J ends lost 5 bases and 2 bases, in that order; junction bases with no gene match: 5. The CDR3 is made up of 14 amino acids. CDR3 DNA sequence: TGCAGTGCTTTGGACAGGGCGGCCTACAATGAGCAGTTCTTC. It specifies CSALDRAAYNEQFF.

This clonotype was seen more than once but under ten times. This chain joins TRBV27 and TRBJ2-7, with 7 bases identical to TRBD1. Germline loops: CDR1 MNHEY, CDR2 SMNVEV (reference sequence). This CDR3 contains 14 residues. Losses at the gene ends were 6 bases for V and 4 bases for J; bases not matched to a gene: 9. CDR3 sequence (DNA): TGTGCCAGCAGAGACAGGGCTTGGGAGTACGAGCAGTACTTC. It is translated as CASRDRAWEYEQYF.

The sample holds a few counts of this clonotype. The chain combines TRBV20-1 with TRBJ1-5; D unclear. V was clipped by 1 base and J by 5 bases, with 9 bases between them. The CDR3 runs 13 residues. Germline lookup yields CDR1 DFQATT and CDR2 SNEGSKA (reference sequence). The DNA of the CDR3 is TGCAGTGCTAGAGGGGAAGCGGATCAGCCCCAGCATTTT. It specifies CSARGEADQPQHF.

The chain has TRBV7-9 and TRBJ2-1; 10 nucleotides match TRBD1. The V and J ends lost 4 bases and 10 bases, in that order; junction bases with no gene match: 13. The germline CDR1 and CDR2 sequences are SEHNR and FQNEAQ (reference sequence). The CDR3 has 16 amino acids. Written as DNA, the CDR3 is TGTGCCAGCAGCTCTACCGGGACAGGGGTTCTCATCGAGCAGTTCTTC. Its protein product is CASSSTGTGVLIEQFF.

This clonotype was seen many times. The V call is TRBV12-3 or TRBV12-4, the J call TRBJ1-5; no clear D. The V and J ends lost 3 bases and 0 bases respectively, with 9 bases between them. The CDR3 consists of 15 residues. CDR3 bases: TGTGCCAGCAGTTTGGGGATTCATAGCAATCAGCCCCAGCATTTT. Residues: CASSLGIHSNQPQHF.

This clonotype was seen a few times. V is TRBV20-1 and J is TRBJ1-4; the D gene is possibly TRBD1 (5 bases). Between the trimmed V and J ends, which lost 3 bases and 0 bases, there was a span of 14 bases. This CDR3 is built from 16 residues. Per germline, CDR1 DFQATT and CDR2 SNEGSKA (reference sequence). For the CDR3, the DNA is TGCAGTGCTAGTGGCGTTTTAGGGGCAACTAATGAAAAACTGTTTTTT. As protein: CSASGVLGATNEKLFF.

The CDR3 spells CASSYGTGAYNEQFF. The CDR3 coding sequence is TGTGCCAGCAGTTATGGGACAGGGGCATACAATGAGCAGTTCTTC. The gene calls are TRBV6-5 and TRBJ2-1, with 10 bases fitting TRBD1. The CDR3 contains 15 residues. Per the germline V gene, CDR1 is MNHEY and CDR2 is SVGAGI. V lost 3 bases, J lost 4 bases, and 3 bases stayed unmatched.

V gene TRBV19 combines with J gene TRBJ2-7, with no clear D. Germline loops: CDR1 LNHDA, CDR2 SQIVND (reference sequence). The CDR3 contains 13 residues. V dropped 0 bases and J dropped 2 bases, with 5 bases sitting between them. The CDR3 coding sequence is TGTGCCAGTAGTATAGAGGTCGCCTACGAGCAGTACTTC. Its protein is CASSIEVAYEQYF.

This clonotype has only a few counts. The gene calls are TRBV7-2 and TRBJ2-3; TRBD2 is a possible D gene (6 bases). Per germline, CDR1 SGHTA and CDR2 FQGNSA. This CDR3 comprises 16 residues. Between the trimmed V and J ends, which lost 2 bases and 4 bases, there was a span of 16 bases. CDR3 loop: CASSLMKLANPDTQYF. Here the CDR3 DNA reads TGTGCCAGCAGCTTAATGAAGCTAGCGAACCCAGATACGCAGTATTTT.

The J gene is TRBJ2-5, the V gene TRBV24-1, with D possibly being TRBD2 (5 bases). Germline V gene data show CDR1 as KGHDR and CDR2 as SFDVKD. This CDR3 spans 15 amino acids. The V end was cut by 3 bases, the J end by 3 bases, with 13 bases between. The CDR3 is CATSDAGGRKETQYF. The CDR3 bases are TGTGCCACCAGTGATGCGGGTGGCCGGAAAGAGACCCAGTACTTC.

The chain carries TRBV7-9 and TRBJ2-7; TRBD1 matches 7 bases. The V segment lost 3 bases and the J segment 8 bases; nucleotides outside the gene matches: 4. Germline CDR1 and CDR2: SEHNR and FQNEAQ (reference sequence). The CDR3 has 12 residues. DNA of the CDR3: TGTGCCAGCAGCTTTGGACAGGAGAAGCAGTACTTC. It translates to CASSFGQEKQYF.

This clonotype has a handful of counts. The chain carries TRBV5-1 and TRBJ2-7; no definite D call. The CDR3 runs to 16 residues. Germline V gene lookup returns CDR1 SGHRS and CDR2 YFSETQ. Trimming removed 3 bases at V and 0 bases at J, with 16 bases between. CDR3: CASSSQSASRSYEQYF. In DNA form, the CDR3 reads TGCGCCAGCAGCTCCCAATCAGCGTCTCGCTCCTACGAGCAGTACTTC.

This clonotype occurred a few times. The genes are TRBV5-1 and TRBJ1-2; 7 bases map to TRBD1. After removal of 3 bases from V and 2 bases from J, the junction contained 10 bases not matched to a gene. In germline, CDR1 is SGHRS, CDR2 YFSETQ. This CDR3 region has 16 residues. For the CDR3, the DNA is TGCGCCAGCAGCTCGGACAGGACGGCAGGGAACTATGGCTACACCTTC. Amino acids: CASSSDRTAGNYGYTF.

J is TRBJ2-3 and V is TRBV7-2; TRBD2 agrees at 14 bases. Germline V gene lookup returns CDR1 SGHTA and CDR2 FQGNSA. This CDR3 spans 16 amino acids. After removal of 5 bases from V and 5 bases from J, the junction contained 6 bases not matched to a gene. Here the CDR3 DNA reads TGTGCCAGCAGCCAGACTAGCGGGAGGGCAGGAGATACGCAGTATTTT. Amino acid sequence: CASSQTSGRAGDTQYF. The whole variable domain, filled in from reference TRBV7-2 and TRBJ2-3, reads GAGVSQSPSNKVTEKGKDVELRCDPISGHTALYWYRQSLGQGLEFLIYFQGNSAPDKSGLPSDRFSAERTGGSVSTLTIQRTQQEDSAVYLCASSQTSGRAGDTQYFGPGTRLTVL.